This is a list of T cell receptor beta chains from one sample in a study of control samples from healthy donors and cancer patients. Some clones are missing from TCRdb's copy, which holds only in-frame ones; the method was immunoSEQ multiplex PCR. The sample has around 130,000 clones, just under 90% seen once. What was sequenced was PBMCs. The receptor source for this set is a man aged 45-65 years with head and neck cancer. The CDR3 runs from the conserved cysteine through the conserved F or W. Each record gives: clone size, J gene, V gene, D gene, CDR3 DNA, CDR3 protein. The D gene is left open where the match is weak. Not all rows give a size; the values are once, few, many and, for expanded clones, a class.

abundance: .
j_gene: TRBJ1-6
v_gene: TRBV11-2
d_gene: .
CDR3nt: TGTGCCAGCAGCCAGTTCGGTGGTTCACCCCTCCACTTT
CDR3aa: CASSQFGGSPLHF

abundance: .
j_gene: TRBJ1-1
v_gene: TRBV6-5
d_gene: .
CDR3nt: TGTGCCAGCAGTTGGACAGACCTAGGGAACACTGAAGCTTTCTTT
CDR3aa: CASSWTDLGNTEAFF

abundance: .
j_gene: TRBJ2-7
v_gene: TRBV25-1
d_gene: .
CDR3nt: TGTGCCAGCAGTGAATTAAGGGGAGGAGGCCCTTCCTACGAGCAGTACTTC
CDR3aa: CASSELRGGGPSYEQYF

abundance: .
j_gene: TRBJ2-1
v_gene: TRBV11-3
d_gene: .
CDR3nt: TGTGCCAGCAGCTTAGAAGAGAGCTATGAGCAGTTCTTC
CDR3aa: CASSLEESYEQFF

abundance: .
j_gene: TRBJ2-7
v_gene: TRBV10-1
d_gene: .
CDR3nt: TGCGCCAGCAGTGAGCGGGGGAGCGACGAGCAGTACTTC
CDR3aa: CASSERGSDEQYF

abundance: .
j_gene: TRBJ1-4
v_gene: TRBV5-1
d_gene: .
CDR3nt: TGCGCCAGCAGCCCCCGGGACCGAGGGAACACTAATGAAAAACTGTTTTTT
CDR3aa: CASSPRDRGNTNEKLFF

abundance: .
j_gene: TRBJ2-5
v_gene: TRBV12-3/TRBV12-4
d_gene: TRBD2
CDR3nt: TGTGCCAGCAGATTAGCGGGAGGGGGGACCCAGTACTTC
CDR3aa: CASRLAGGGTQYF

abundance: .
j_gene: TRBJ2-2
v_gene: TRBV5-1
d_gene: .
CDR3nt: TGCGCCAGCAGCGCGACGACAGGGAACACCGGGGAGCTGTTTTTT
CDR3aa: CASSATTGNTGELFF

abundance: few
j_gene: TRBJ2-1
v_gene: TRBV5-4
d_gene: .
CDR3nt: TGTGCCAGCAGCTTGAGTGGGTCCTACAATGAGCAGTTCTTC
CDR3aa: CASSLSGSYNEQFF

abundance: .
j_gene: TRBJ2-7
v_gene: TRBV5-1
d_gene: TRBD2
CDR3nt: TGCGCCAGCAGTCGGGGGGAAAGCGAGCAGTACTTC
CDR3aa: CASSRGESEQYF

abundance: once
j_gene: TRBJ2-1
v_gene: TRBV9
d_gene: .
CDR3nt: TGTGCCAGCAGCGTAGACATTAGCTCCTACAATGAGCAGTTCTTC
CDR3aa: CASSVDISSYNEQFF

abundance: once
j_gene: TRBJ1-5
v_gene: TRBV5-4
d_gene: .
CDR3nt: TGTGCCCGCGGGAGGCCCCAGCATTTT
CDR3aa: CARGRPQHF

abundance: .
j_gene: TRBJ1-5
v_gene: TRBV5-6
d_gene: TRBD1
CDR3nt: TGTGCCAGCAGCTTGGGAGTTACGAGGGGGCGAGGTCAGCCCCAGCATTTT
CDR3aa: CASSLGVTRGRGQPQHF

abundance: .
j_gene: TRBJ2-1
v_gene: TRBV19
d_gene: .
CDR3nt: TGTGCCAGTAGTATCGACTCTTTCTCCTACAATGAGCAGTTCTTC
CDR3aa: CASSIDSFSYNEQFF

abundance: .
j_gene: TRBJ2-3
v_gene: TRBV11-3
d_gene: TRBD2
CDR3nt: TGTGCCAGCAGCTTAGGCCGGGGAGGGCCGACAGATACGCAGTATTTT
CDR3aa: CASSLGRGGPTDTQYF

abundance: .
j_gene: TRBJ2-7
v_gene: TRBV2
d_gene: TRBD1
CDR3nt: TGTGCCAGCAGTGGGACAGGATCGCAGGAGCAGTACTTC
CDR3aa: CASSGTGSQEQYF

abundance: .
j_gene: TRBJ2-3
v_gene: TRBV2
d_gene: TRBD2
CDR3nt: TGTGCCAGTGCCGGGGGGAGGCGAGATACGCAGTATTTT
CDR3aa: CASAGGRRDTQYF

abundance: .
j_gene: TRBJ2-3
v_gene: TRBV21-1
d_gene: .
CDR3nt: TGTGCCAGCAGCAAAGACAGGGGTGCAGATACGCAGTATTTT
CDR3aa: CASSKDRGADTQYF

abundance: .
j_gene: TRBJ2-3
v_gene: TRBV24-1
d_gene: .
CDR3nt: TGTGCCACCAGTGATCACGGTGCCACAGATACGCAGTATTTT
CDR3aa: CATSDHGATDTQYF

abundance: .
j_gene: TRBJ1-6
v_gene: TRBV27
d_gene: .
CDR3nt: TGTGCCAGCAGTTTATTTCGGGCGGCTAGTACATCTTCCAATTCACCCCTCCACTTT
CDR3aa: CASSLFRAASTSSNSPLHF

abundance: .
j_gene: TRBJ1-4
v_gene: TRBV28
d_gene: .
CDR3nt: TGTGCCAGCAGTCCCAGCGGGGCAACTAATGAAAAACTGTTTTTT
CDR3aa: CASSPSGATNEKLFF

abundance: .
j_gene: TRBJ2-7
v_gene: TRBV30
d_gene: .
CDR3nt: TGTGCCTGGAGTAGGGACTCAGGGGGGAACTACGAGCAGTACTTC
CDR3aa: CAWSRDSGGNYEQYF

abundance: .
j_gene: TRBJ2-7
v_gene: TRBV5-1
d_gene: TRBD2
CDR3nt: TGCGCCAGCAGCTCGGGGGAAGGCGGGAGCGAGCAGTACTTC
CDR3aa: CASSSGEGGSEQYF

abundance: .
j_gene: TRBJ2-5
v_gene: TRBV9
d_gene: .
CDR3nt: TGTGCCAGCAGCGTAGTGTCTATGCAAGAGACCCAGTACTTC
CDR3aa: CASSVVSMQETQYF

abundance: .
j_gene: TRBJ2-5
v_gene: TRBV2
d_gene: .
CDR3nt: TGTGCCAGCAGGGACTCGGGGTTGTCACAAGAGACCCAGTACTTC
CDR3aa: CASRDSGLSQETQYF

abundance: .
j_gene: TRBJ1-1
v_gene: TRBV13
d_gene: .
CDR3nt: TGTGCCAGCAGCTTAGAAGGGGAGGAGAACACTGAAGCTTTCTTT
CDR3aa: CASSLEGEENTEAFF

abundance: .
j_gene: TRBJ1-2
v_gene: TRBV19
d_gene: .
CDR3nt: TGTGCCAGTACCGTCCCGGTGCGGGGCGGCTACACCTTC
CDR3aa: CASTVPVRGGYTF

abundance: .
j_gene: TRBJ2-7
v_gene: TRBV7-6
d_gene: .
CDR3nt: TGTGCCAGCAGCCCAGACCCCCAGGGGTGGCCCTACGAGCAGTACTTC
CDR3aa: CASSPDPQGWPYEQYF

abundance: .
j_gene: TRBJ2-2
v_gene: TRBV19
d_gene: .
CDR3nt: TGTGCCAGTAGTATAGGGACGGCTTCGAACACCGGGGAGCTGTTTTTT
CDR3aa: CASSIGTASNTGELFF

abundance: .
j_gene: TRBJ1-3
v_gene: TRBV27
d_gene: TRBD1
CDR3nt: TGTGCCAGCAGGAAAATTCAAAAGCCGGGACAGGGGGCTCCCTACTCTGGAAACACCATATATTTT
CDR3aa: CASRKIQKPGQGAPYSGNTIYF

abundance: .
j_gene: TRBJ1-5
v_gene: TRBV15
d_gene: .
CDR3nt: TGTGCCACCAGCAGTACTGCCAATCAGCCCCAGCATTTT
CDR3aa: CATSSTANQPQHF

abundance: once
j_gene: TRBJ1-1
v_gene: TRBV18
d_gene: TRBD1
CDR3nt: TGTGCCAGCTCACCAAATGCCCGGACAGGGGACACTGAAGCTTTCTTT
CDR3aa: CASSPNARTGDTEAFF

abundance: .
j_gene: TRBJ1-2
v_gene: TRBV28
d_gene: .
CDR3nt: TGTGCCAGCAGTACCTCGGGGGATCACTATGGCTACACCTTC
CDR3aa: CASSTSGDHYGYTF

abundance: .
j_gene: TRBJ1-4
v_gene: TRBV28
d_gene: .
CDR3nt: TGTGCCAGCAGTTTGGGGGGTATTAAGATTTTT
CDR3aa: CASSLGGIKIF

abundance: .
j_gene: TRBJ2-6
v_gene: TRBV10-3
d_gene: .
CDR3nt: TGTGCCATCAGTGAGACCAGCTCTGGGGCCAACGTCCTGACTTTC
CDR3aa: CAISETSSGANVLTF

abundance: .
j_gene: TRBJ1-1
v_gene: TRBV23-1
d_gene: TRBD1
CDR3nt: TGCGCCAGCAGTCATCTTCCCCGGGACAGTAACACTGAAGCTTTCTTT
CDR3aa: CASSHLPRDSNTEAFF

abundance: .
j_gene: TRBJ1-5
v_gene: TRBV28
d_gene: .
CDR3nt: TGTGCCAGCAGTCCGGGGGGCAGGTTGTGGCAGCCCCAGCATTTT
CDR3aa: CASSPGGRLWQPQHF

abundance: .
j_gene: TRBJ1-1
v_gene: TRBV30
d_gene: .
CDR3nt: TGTGCCTGGAGTGTAGGGCCGGACACTGAAGCTTTCTTT
CDR3aa: CAWSVGPDTEAFF

abundance: .
j_gene: TRBJ2-7
v_gene: TRBV7-2
d_gene: TRBD1
CDR3nt: TGTGCCAGCAGCTCCGGACAGGTTTCCTACGAGCAGTACTTC
CDR3aa: CASSSGQVSYEQYF

abundance: .
j_gene: TRBJ2-7
v_gene: TRBV28
d_gene: .
CDR3nt: TGTGCCAGCAGTTTAGGGCAGGGTAGATACTATCCGTACTTC
CDR3aa: CASSLGQGRYYPYF

abundance: .
j_gene: TRBJ2-7
v_gene: TRBV27
d_gene: .
CDR3nt: TGTGCCAGCAGTTTATTATTCCAGCGGAACTACGAGCAGTACTTC
CDR3aa: CASSLLFQRNYEQYF

abundance: many
j_gene: TRBJ2-7
v_gene: TRBV28
d_gene: .
CDR3nt: TGTGCCAGCAGTTTAAGGCAGGTCGATAGCGAGCAGTACTTC
CDR3aa: CASSLRQVDSEQYF

abundance: .
j_gene: TRBJ2-2
v_gene: TRBV19
d_gene: .
CDR3nt: TGTGCCAGTAGAATGAACAGCCTGGCCACCGGGGAGCTGTTTTTT
CDR3aa: CASRMNSLATGELFF

abundance: .
j_gene: TRBJ2-1
v_gene: TRBV6-1
d_gene: .
CDR3nt: TGTGCCAGCAGTGAAGGGGGCTACAGCTCCTACAATGAGCAGTTCTTC
CDR3aa: CASSEGGYSSYNEQFF

abundance: .
j_gene: TRBJ2-7
v_gene: TRBV11-2
d_gene: .
CDR3nt: TGTGCCAGCAGCAGAGGGTTGCTGGGGTACGAGCAGTACTTC
CDR3aa: CASSRGLLGYEQYF

abundance: .
j_gene: TRBJ2-7
v_gene: TRBV19
d_gene: .
CDR3nt: TGTGCCAGTAGGCAAATGCCCCAGGGCTACGAGCAGTACTTC
CDR3aa: CASRQMPQGYEQYF

abundance: .
j_gene: TRBJ2-2
v_gene: TRBV5-8
d_gene: .
CDR3nt: TGTGCCAGCCACTTCACCGGGGAGCTGTTTTTT
CDR3aa: CASHFTGELFF

abundance: .
j_gene: TRBJ2-7
v_gene: TRBV6-1
d_gene: TRBD2
CDR3nt: TGTGCCAGCAGTGGAGGAGGACTAGCGGGAGCCTACGAGCAGTACTTC
CDR3aa: CASSGGGLAGAYEQYF

abundance: .
j_gene: TRBJ1-2
v_gene: TRBV5-1
d_gene: .
CDR3nt: TGCGCCAGCAGCTTGGTAGCTGGGGGCAACTATGGCTACACCTTC
CDR3aa: CASSLVAGGNYGYTF

abundance: .
j_gene: TRBJ2-7
v_gene: TRBV11-2
d_gene: .
CDR3nt: TGTGCCAGCAGCTTAGATACAGTTTCCTACGAGCAGTACTTC
CDR3aa: CASSLDTVSYEQYF

abundance: .
j_gene: TRBJ1-1
v_gene: TRBV3-1/TRBV3-2
d_gene: .
CDR3nt: TGTGCCAGCAGCCGGGGTGTGGTTTGGAACACTGAAGCTTTCTTT
CDR3aa: CASSRGVVWNTEAFF

abundance: .
j_gene: TRBJ2-1
v_gene: TRBV6-5
d_gene: TRBD2
CDR3nt: TGTGCCAGCAGCCCCGGACTAGCGGGGGGGCACGAGCAGTTCTTC
CDR3aa: CASSPGLAGGHEQFF

abundance: .
j_gene: TRBJ2-3
v_gene: TRBV2
d_gene: .
CDR3nt: TGTGCCAGCAGCGCCTCGGGGCGGGTCAGCACAGATACGCAGTATTTT
CDR3aa: CASSASGRVSTDTQYF

abundance: .
j_gene: TRBJ2-2
v_gene: TRBV28
d_gene: .
CDR3nt: TGTGCCAGCAAGGCTAGCGTAACCGGGGAGCTGTTTTTT
CDR3aa: CASKASVTGELFF

abundance: few
j_gene: TRBJ1-5
v_gene: TRBV19
d_gene: .
CDR3nt: TGTGCCAGTAGTATAGATCCCGGCGGGACCCATCAGCCCCAGCATTTT
CDR3aa: CASSIDPGGTHQPQHF

abundance: .
j_gene: TRBJ2-3
v_gene: TRBV9
d_gene: .
CDR3nt: TGTGCCAGCAGCGTAACCCCAACAGATACGCAGTATTTT
CDR3aa: CASSVTPTDTQYF

abundance: .
j_gene: TRBJ1-4
v_gene: TRBV18
d_gene: .
CDR3nt: TGTGCCAGCTCACTACGGCAGGGAAGGATTGGTAATGAAAAACTGTTTTTT
CDR3aa: CASSLRQGRIGNEKLFF

abundance: .
j_gene: TRBJ2-5
v_gene: TRBV6-6
d_gene: TRBD2
CDR3nt: TGTGCCAGCAGTCTCCCGGGTAGCGGGAGGGGGCTGGAGACCCAGTACTTC
CDR3aa: CASSLPGSGRGLETQYF

abundance: .
j_gene: TRBJ2-3
v_gene: TRBV2
d_gene: .
CDR3nt: TGTGCCAGCAGTCCCCAAGGGGACACAGATACGCAGTATTTT
CDR3aa: CASSPQGDTDTQYF

abundance: .
j_gene: TRBJ2-7
v_gene: TRBV11-3
d_gene: TRBD1
CDR3nt: TGTGCCAGCAGTTTCGGGACAGGGTCCTACGAGCAGTACTTC
CDR3aa: CASSFGTGSYEQYF